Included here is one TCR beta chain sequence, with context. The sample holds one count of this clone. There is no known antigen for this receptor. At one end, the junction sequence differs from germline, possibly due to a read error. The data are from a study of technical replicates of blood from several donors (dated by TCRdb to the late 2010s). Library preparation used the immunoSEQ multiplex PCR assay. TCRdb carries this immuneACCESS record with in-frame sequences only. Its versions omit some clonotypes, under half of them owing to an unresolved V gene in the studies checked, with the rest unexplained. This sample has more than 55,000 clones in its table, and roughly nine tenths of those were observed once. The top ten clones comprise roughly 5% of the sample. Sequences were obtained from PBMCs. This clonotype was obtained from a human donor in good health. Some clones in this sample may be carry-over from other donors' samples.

The CDR3 is CASSLDGGDSSMDF. In nucleotide form, the sequence is TGTGCCAGCAGCTTAGACGGGGGGGATTCGAGTATGGATTTT. This chain joins TRBV7-3 to TRBJ2-3; TRBD2 lines up with 8 middle nucleotides. Sequences SGHTA (CDR1) and FQGTGA (CDR2) are obtained from the germline V gene. The CDR3 numbers 14 residues from cysteine through phenylalanine. Here the CDR3 DNA is all that survives: 42 bases in frame from base 1. The full variable domain, completed from the reference TRBV7-3 and TRBJ2-3 proteins outside the CDR3, reads GAGVSQTPSNKVTEKGKYVELRCDPISGHTALYWYRQSLGQGPEFLIYFQGTGAADDSGLPNDRFFAVRPEGSVSTLKIQRTERGDSAVYLCASSLDGGDSSMDFGPGTRLTVL.